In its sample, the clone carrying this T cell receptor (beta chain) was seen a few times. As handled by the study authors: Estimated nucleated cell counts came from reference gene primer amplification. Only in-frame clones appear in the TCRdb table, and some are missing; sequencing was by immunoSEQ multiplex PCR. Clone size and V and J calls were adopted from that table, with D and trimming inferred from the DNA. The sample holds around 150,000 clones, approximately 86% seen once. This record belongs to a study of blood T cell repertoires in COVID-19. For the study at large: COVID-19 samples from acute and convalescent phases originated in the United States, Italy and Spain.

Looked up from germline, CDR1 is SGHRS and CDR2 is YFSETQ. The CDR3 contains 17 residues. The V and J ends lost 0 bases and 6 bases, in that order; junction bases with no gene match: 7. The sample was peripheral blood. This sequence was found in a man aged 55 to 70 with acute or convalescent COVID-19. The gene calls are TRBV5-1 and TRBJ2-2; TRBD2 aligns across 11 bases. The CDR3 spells CASSLGTSGLVAGELFF. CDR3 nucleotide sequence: TGCGCCAGCAGCTTGGGGACTAGCGGGCTTGTGGCCGGGGAGCTGTTTTTT. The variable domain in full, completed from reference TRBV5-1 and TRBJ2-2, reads KAGVTQTPRYLIKTRGQQVTLSCSPISGHRSVSWYQQTPGQGLQFLFEYFSETQRNKGNFPGRFSGRQFSNSRSEMNVSTLELGDSALYLCASSLGTSGLVAGELFFGEGSRLTVL.